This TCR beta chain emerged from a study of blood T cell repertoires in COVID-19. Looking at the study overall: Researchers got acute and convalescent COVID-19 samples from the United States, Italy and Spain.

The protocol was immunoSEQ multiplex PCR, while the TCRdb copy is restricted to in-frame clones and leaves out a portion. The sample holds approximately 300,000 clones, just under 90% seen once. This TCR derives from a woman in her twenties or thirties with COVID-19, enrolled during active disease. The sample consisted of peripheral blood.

The CDR3 DNA is TGTGCCATCAGCCACGGGGGACAGCAGCCCCAGCATTTT. Protein product: CAISHGGQQPQHF. The chain combines TRBV10-3 with TRBJ1-5; TRBD1 aligns across 7 bases. The CDR3 is 13 amino acids. V lost 6 bases to trimming and J lost 7 bases; unmatched junction nucleotides: 6. Per the germline V gene, CDR1 is ENHRY and CDR2 is SYGVKD.